The 5 T cell receptor beta chains presented below share a single source sample, sequenced in a study of post-analysis software for immune sequencing data. Prepared libraries of TCR beta cDNA carried unique molecular identifiers. TCRdb recomputed calls from the PCR reads with MiXCR, one row per CDR3 protein. This table holds about 200,000 distinct CDR3 sequences, approximately 28% found once. Their antigen targets remain unknown. Whole-study results and caveats: Controls had lower frequencies than patients of roughly five TRBV segments, which included TRBV5-6, TRBV5-1 and TRBV20-1.

Sequencing was done on a sample of blood. Receptors originate from a girl under 18 with multiple sclerosis.

The chain links TRBV20-1 to TRBJ2-3; TRBD2 matches 13 bases. With 6 bases clipped from V and 2 bases from J, the junction kept 8 bases outside the gene matches. Looked up from germline, CDR1 is DFQATT and CDR2 is SNEGSKA (reference sequence). CDR3 size: 16 residues. The CDR3 coding sequence is TGCAGTGCCTTCCCGACTAGCGGGGGGAACACAGATACGCAGTATTTT. As protein: CSAFPTSGGNTDTQYF.

This chain joins TRBV5-1 and TRBJ2-5; 7 positions agree with TRBD1. The germline V gene has CDR1 SGHRS and CDR2 YFSETQ. The CDR3 runs 15 residues. V dropped 4 bases and J dropped 2; count of bases not matched to a gene: 8. The CDR3: CASSKQGQHQETQYF. The CDR3 DNA is TGCGCCAGCAGCAAACAGGGGCAGCATCAAGAGACCCAGTACTTC.

This clonotype was seen repeatedly, ten times or more. The V gene is TRBV6-6, the J gene TRBJ2-7; no clear D. Germline loops: CDR1 MNHNY, CDR2 SVGAGI (reference sequence). V was cut by 7 bases and J by 5 bases, with 18 bases left in between. This CDR3 contains 14 residues. DNA of the CDR3: TGTGCCAGCAACCCTTCAATACACTCTAACGAGCAGTACTTC. It translates to CASNPSIHSNEQYF.

As to this clonotype: This clone may be a read error of a much larger clone one base away. The chain links TRBV6-2 or TRBV6-3 to TRBJ2-3; perhaps TRBD2 as D (5 bases). This CDR3 has 14 residues. CDR1 is MNHEY and CDR2 is SVGEGT in the germline V gene. CDR3 in DNA: TGTGCCCGCAGTTACCCTAGCAAGACAGATACGCAGTATTTT. Protein sequence: CARSYPSKTDTQYF.

This rearrangement joins TRBV9 to TRBJ1-4; a weak D match, TRBD1 (6 bases). This CDR3 contains 14 residues. Trimming took off 4 bases at V and 8 bases at J, with 15 bases between the two ends. Germline CDR1 is SGDLS and CDR2 is YYNGEE. CDR3 DNA: TGTGCCAGCAGCCCCCAGGTGCAGGGGGAAAAACTGTTTTTT. This sequence encodes CASSPQVQGEKLFF.